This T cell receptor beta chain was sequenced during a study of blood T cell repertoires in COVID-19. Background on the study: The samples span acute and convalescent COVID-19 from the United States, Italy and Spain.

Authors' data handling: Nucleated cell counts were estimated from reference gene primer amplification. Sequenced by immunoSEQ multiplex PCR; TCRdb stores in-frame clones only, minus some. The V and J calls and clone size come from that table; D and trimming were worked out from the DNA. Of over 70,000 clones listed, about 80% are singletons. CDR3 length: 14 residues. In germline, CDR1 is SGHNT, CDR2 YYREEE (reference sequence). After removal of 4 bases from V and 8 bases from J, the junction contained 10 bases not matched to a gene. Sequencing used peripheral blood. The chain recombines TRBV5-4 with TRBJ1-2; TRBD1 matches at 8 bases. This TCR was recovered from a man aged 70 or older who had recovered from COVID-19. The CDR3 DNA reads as TGTGCCAGCAGCCCGGACAGGGCGTCGGCGGGCTACACCTTC. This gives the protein CASSPDRASAGYTF.